A selection of T cell receptor beta chains follows, all from one sample in a study of cytomegalovirus exposure and HLA in healthy donors. Generated by immunoSEQ multiplex PCR, the TCRdb table keeps only in-frame clones and is missing some. The sample data list over 110,000 clones. Sequenced sample: PBMCs. These receptors were collected from a male donor in good health and CMV-seronegative. The CDR3 runs from the conserved cysteine through the conserved F or W. Fields, in order: D gene, J gene, V gene, CDR3 DNA, CDR3 protein. D genes are given only for firm matches.

-,TRBJ2-7,TRBV18,TGTGCCAGCTCACGAACCGGGGACATCTACGAGCAGTACTTC,CASSRTGDIYEQYF
-,TRBJ1-3,TRBV6-5,TGTGCCAGCAAGCCAAGTCTTTCCCCGAACACCATATATTTT,CASKPSLSPNTIYF
-,TRBJ2-3,TRBV6-5,TGTGCCAGCAGTCTGACCCAGGGCTCAGATACGCAGTATTTT,CASSLTQGSDTQYF
-,TRBJ2-7,TRBV9,TGTGCCAGCAGCTCCAGCGGCGAGCAGTACTTC,CASSSSGEQYF
-,TRBJ2-7,TRBV28,TGTGCCAGCAGTTCCCCGACCGACGCCGGGAAGATGATGGAGCAGTACTTC,CASSSPTDAGKMMEQYF
-,TRBJ2-1,TRBV30,TGTGCCTGGAGTATTAGTGTTTATGAGCAGTTCTTC,CAWSISVYEQFF
-,TRBJ1-2,TRBV14,TGTGCCAGCAGCCGTCTTGGGGGCAACTATGGCTACACCTTC,CASSRLGGNYGYTF
TRBD1,TRBJ1-1,TRBV27,TGTGCCAGCAGGGACAGGTTGAACACTGAAGCTTTCTTT,CASRDRLNTEAFF
-,TRBJ1-6,TRBV6-5,TGTGCCAGCAGTCCCGGCGGGGGTACCCCCCTCCACTTT,CASSPGGGTPLHF
TRBD1,TRBJ1-2,TRBV6-5,TGTGCCAGCAGTTACGGGGACAGATTTGGCTATGGCTACACCTTC,CASSYGDRFGYGYTF
TRBD2,TRBJ2-7,TRBV11-2,TGTGCCAGCAGCTTTACCAGCGGGATCGTGTACGAGCAGTACTTC,CASSFTSGIVYEQYF
-,TRBJ2-2,TRBV5-1,TGCGCCAGCAGCTTGAGTGTCGCATCTACTACCGGGGAGCTGTTTTTT,CASSLSVASTTGELFF
-,TRBJ1-1,TRBV5-1,TGCGCCAGCAGCTGGGGCCAGGCCACTGAAGCTTTCTTT,CASSWGQATEAFF
-,TRBJ1-2,TRBV19,TGTGCCAGTAGACGTGGTGTAGAAGACTATGGCTACACCTTC,CASRRGVEDYGYTF
-,TRBJ2-6,TRBV29-1,TGCAGCGTTGAAACGTGGGAGAGCTCTGGGGCCAACGTCCTGACTTTC,CSVETWESSGANVLTF
-,TRBJ2-2,TRBV30,TGTGCCTGGAGCCGGGTGGCACCAATCCTGAACACCGGGGAGCTGTTTTTT,CAWSRVAPILNTGELFF
TRBD2,TRBJ2-3,TRBV4-3,TGCGCCAGCAGCCAAGTATTGCGGGGGGCCCCCCGAGATACGCAGTATTTT,CASSQVLRGAPRDTQYF
TRBD1,TRBJ1-2,TRBV19,TGTGCCGGATCGGGGACAGGGGAGAGAGATGGCTACACCTTC,CAGSGTGERDGYTF
-,TRBJ2-7,TRBV6-5,TGTGCCAGCAGTTACTCGGGTGGAGGATACGAGCAGTACTTC,CASSYSGGGYEQYF
TRBD1,TRBJ2-7,TRBV14,TGTGCCAGCGGGGACAGGTCCTACGAGCAGTACTTC,CASGDRSYEQYF
TRBD1,TRBJ2-7,TRBV5-5,TGTGCCAGCAGCTTGGCCTTCAGGGGGAACTACGAGCAGTACTTC,CASSLAFRGNYEQYF
TRBD2,TRBJ2-5,TRBV5-1,TGCGCCAGCAGCTTAAGGACTAGCGGGATGGAGACCCAGTACTTC,CASSLRTSGMETQYF
-,TRBJ1-2,TRBV6-5,TGTGCCAGCAGTTACCAGGGCAGGGTCGGCTACACCTTC,CASSYQGRVGYTF
TRBD1,TRBJ1-1,TRBV15,TGTGCCACCAGCAGAGCAGGGGGCTTGGGAACTGAAGCTTTCTTT,CATSRAGGLGTEAFF
-,TRBJ1-1,TRBV4-1,TGCGCCAGCAGCCAAGATCAAGCGGCGGTAACTGAAGCTTTCTTT,CASSQDQAAVTEAFF
TRBD1,TRBJ2-3,TRBV7-2,TGTGCCAGCAGCCTGCAGGGGGCCGGCACAGATACGCAGTATTTT,CASSLQGAGTDTQYF
TRBD1,TRBJ1-1,TRBV9,TGTGCCAGCAGCCCGAGGGGGGACAGGGCCAACACTGAAGCTTTCTTT,CASSPRGDRANTEAFF
-,TRBJ2-1,TRBV9,TGTGCCAGCAGCGGCCGCCGGGAGAGCTCCTACAATGAGCAGTTCTTC,CASSGRRESSYNEQFF
TRBD1,TRBJ2-6,TRBV28,TGTGCCAGCAGTTATAGGACAGGGAAGCTTGCTGGGGCCAACGTCCTGACTTTC,CASSYRTGKLAGANVLTF
-,TRBJ2-7,TRBV7-6,TGTGCCAGCAGCAATCCCCTAGCGCAGAAATCCTACGAGCAGTACTTC,CASSNPLAQKSYEQYF
-,TRBJ2-7,TRBV15,TGTGCCACCAGCAGAGATAAGAGCTACGAGCAGTACTTC,CATSRDKSYEQYF
TRBD2,TRBJ2-3,TRBV5-1,TGCGCCAGCAGCTCCGGGCCAGCGGGAACCACAGATACGCAGTATTTT,CASSSGPAGTTDTQYF
TRBD2,TRBJ2-7,TRBV4-3,TGCGCCAGCAGCCAAGGCGGGGGGCTATCCTACGAGCAGTACTTC,CASSQGGGLSYEQYF
TRBD1,TRBJ1-1,TRBV19,TGTGCCAGTATTAACAGGGGAAGACCTGAAGCTTTCTTT,CASINRGRPEAFF
TRBD1,TRBJ2-7,TRBV28,TGTGCCACAGACAGGGGGCATGGCGAGCAGTACTTC,CATDRGHGEQYF